Each of the 19 T cell receptor beta chains below was sequenced from the same sample in a study of shared clonotypes between healthy human individuals. The data were produced by immunoSEQ multiplex PCR, yet TCRdb's version contains in-frame clones alone and is incomplete. The sample consists of some 2.3 million clones, more than 85% of them appearing once. The sequenced sample was naive CD4+ T cells from PBMCs. Subset meaning: CD45RA+ positively selected. The receptors shown here come from a man aged 18 to 35 in good health. Some clones in this sample may be carry-over from other donors' samples.

This sequence joins TRBV12-5 and TRBJ2-2; D ambiguous. Deletions cut 1 base from V and 11 bases from J, with 20 bases between. The CDR3 is 16 residues long. Germline-derived CDR1 and CDR2 are LGHNT and FRNRAP. In nucleotides, the CDR3 is TGTGCTAGTGGTTTGGGTCAAGGTGGGGTTTGGAAAGAGCTGTTTTTT. Translated, it gives CASGLGQGGVWKELFF.

The chain couples TRBV5-4 to TRBJ2-1, with 8 bases lining up with TRBD2. After removal of 2 bases from V and 8 bases from J, the junction contained 9 bases not matched to a gene. The germline CDR1 and CDR2 sequences are SGHNT and YYREEE (reference sequence). The CDR3 has 15 amino acids. CDR3 sequence: CASSFGGGSRDEQFF. CDR3 nucleotides: TGTGCCAGCAGCTTCGGGGGGGGAAGTAGGGATGAGCAGTTCTTC.

The chain joins TRBV5-1 to TRBJ2-5; D may be TRBD1 (7 bases). CDR3 size: 14 residues. Trimming took 8 bases from V and 3 from J, leaving 17 bases between them. The germline CDR1 and CDR2 sequences are SGHRS and YFSETQ. The CDR3 here is CASLPGGTEETQYF. CDR3 nucleotides: TGCGCCAGTCTACCTGGGGGGACAGAAGAGACCCAGTACTTC.

Turning to this clone: Other DNA sequences in this sample translate to the same CDR3. The V gene is TRBV18, the J gene TRBJ1-1; 9 bases line up with TRBD1. V lost 3 bases and J lost 2; bases outside the gene matches: 4. The CDR3 runs 15 residues. Germline V lookup: CDR1 KGHSH, CDR2 LQKENI. This CDR3 reads CASSPGQGLNTEAFF. CDR3 DNA sequence: TGTGCCAGCTCACCCGGACAGGGGCTAAACACTGAAGCTTTCTTT. Drawing the rest from reference TRBV18 and TRBJ1-1, the complete variable domain is NAGVMQNPRHLVRRRGQEARLRCSPMKGHSHVYWYRQLPEEGLKFMVYLQKENIIDESGMPKERFSAEFPKEGPSILRIQQVVRGDSAAYFCASSPGQGLNTEAFFGQGTRLTVV.

This chain links TRBV19 with TRBJ1-1, with TRBD1 matching over 8 bases. Unmatched junction bases numbered 9, after V lost 3 bases and J lost 12 bases. Looked up from germline, CDR1 is LNHDA and CDR2 is SQIVND (reference sequence). This CDR3 contains 13 residues. CDR3 bases: TGTGCCAGTAGTATTCAGGGGGCAGTGAAAACTTTCTTT. Protein: CASSIQGAVKTFF.

The chain combines TRBV4-1 with TRBJ1-2; 7 bases match TRBD1. The V gene end was trimmed by 3 bases and the J gene end by 4 bases; junction bases not matched to a gene: 5. Germline CDR1 and CDR2: MGHRA and YSYEKL. The CDR3 is 14 residues long. The CDR3 DNA sequence: TGCGCCAGCAGCCATAGGGGGCGCGGCTATGGCTACACCTTC. This codes for CASSHRGRGYGYTF.

J is TRBJ1-2 and V is TRBV7-9; 9 bases are a match to TRBD1. J lost 4 bases, V lost 5 bases, and 8 bases had no gene match. CDR1 is SEHNR, CDR2 FQNEAQ, per germline (reference sequence). This CDR3 has 15 residues. This CDR3 reads CASSHADRGIYGYTF. CDR3 coding DNA: TGTGCCAGCAGCCACGCCGACAGGGGGATCTATGGCTACACCTTC.

The V gene is TRBV4-3, the J gene TRBJ1-2, with D perhaps TRBD1 (6 bases). The CDR3 sequence is 14 residues long. Germline values: CDR1 LGHNA, CDR2 YSLEER. Trimming removed 3 bases from V and 6 bases from J, with 14 bases in between. The DNA for the CDR3 is TGCGCCAGCAGCCACGAAACAGGGCGACATGGCTACACCTTC. Amino acid sequence: CASSHETGRHGYTF.

J is TRBJ2-5 and V is TRBV5-4; D possibly corresponds to TRBD1 (6 bases). Germline values: CDR1 SGHNT, CDR2 YYREEE (reference sequence). The CDR3 totals 14 residues. Trimming stripped 4 bases from V and 4 bases from J, with 14 bases between. The CDR3 region has the DNA TGTGCCAGCAGCGGGGGCCAGTCGCCAGAGACCCAGTACTTC. This encodes CASSGGQSPETQYF.

The chain employs TRBV28 and TRBJ1-2, with 8 nucleotides matching TRBD1. The length of the CDR3 is 13 residues. Germline V gene sequence: CDR1 MDHEN, CDR2 SYDVKM. The junction had 7 bases not matched to a gene; V was cut back by 5 bases and J by 8 bases. The CDR3 DNA reads TGTGCCAGCAGTGCCCAGGGGGCGCGGGGCTACACCTTC. This sequence encodes CASSAQGARGYTF.

The chain combines TRBV19 with TRBJ1-5; the match to TRBD1 covers 7 bases. CDR3 length: 17 residues. The junction had 10 bases not matched to a gene; V was cut back by 1 base and J by 4 bases. CDR1 LNHDA and CDR2 SQIVND come from the germline V gene (reference sequence). The CDR3 nucleotides are TGTGCCAGTAGTATAGTTTGGGCGGGACAGATAAATCAGCCCCAGCATTTT. It translates to CASSIVWAGQINQPQHF.

V is TRBV7-9 and J is TRBJ1-3; 8 nucleotides line up with TRBD1. The CDR3 consists of 18 residues. The V segment lost 5 bases and the J segment 0 bases; nucleotides outside the gene matches: 12. CDR1 is SEHNR, CDR2 FQNEAQ, per germline (reference sequence). The CDR3 reads CASSPRGTGVPSGNTIYF. The CDR3 nucleotides read TGTGCCAGCAGCCCCAGGGGGACAGGAGTGCCCTCTGGAAACACCATATATTTT.

This clone appeared a single time. The same CDR3 can be traced to other DNA sequences in this sample. The chain is built from TRBV5-1 and TRBJ2-2; the D is unclear. Per the germline V gene, CDR1 is SGHRS and CDR2 is YFSETQ. V lost 4 bases and J lost 0, with 7 bases in between. This CDR3 contains 14 residues. CDR3 protein: CASSLDANTGELFF. The CDR3 coding sequence is TGCGCCAGCAGCCTGGACGCGAACACCGGGGAGCTGTTTTTT. The full variable domain, rest sourced from reference TRBV5-1 and TRBJ2-2, is KAGVTQTPRYLIKTRGQQVTLSCSPISGHRSVSWYQQTPGQGLQFLFEYFSETQRNKGNFPGRFSGRQFSNSRSEMNVSTLELGDSALYLCASSLDANTGELFFGEGSRLTVL.

The chain couples TRBV5-6 to TRBJ1-5; D not certain. The germline V gene encodes CDR1 SGHDT and CDR2 YYEEEE. Trimming left V 0 bases short and J 1 base short, with 8 bases between. The CDR3 spans 15 residues. The CDR3 reads CASSLALQSNQPQHF. The CDR3 coding sequence is TGTGCCAGCAGCTTGGCCTTGCAGAGCAATCAGCCCCAGCATTTT.

This clone came up once. The chain joins TRBV4-1 to TRBJ2-1, with D perhaps matching TRBD2 (5 bases). Germline lookup yields CDR1 MGHRA and CDR2 YSYEKL. The CDR3 length is 17 residues. The V end was cut by 4 bases, the J end by 6 bases, with 22 bases between. Here the CDR3 DNA reads TGCGCCAGCAGCCCAAAAAAGGGAGCTCTTTTCGGCAATGAGCAGTTCTTC. Its protein is CASSPKKGALFGNEQFF.

V gene TRBV28 combines with J gene TRBJ1-4; 10 positions agree with TRBD1. V gave up 3 bases and J gave up 3 bases; unmatched junction bases: 7. The CDR3 length is 17 residues. Germline lookup yields CDR1 MDHEN and CDR2 SYDVKM. DNA for the CDR3: TGTGCCAGCAGTTTGGTGACAGGGGGCGTTCCTAATGAAAAACTGTTTTTT. The encoded protein is CASSLVTGGVPNEKLFF.

The gene calls are TRBV4-3 and TRBJ1-1; weak D call: TRBD1 (5 bases). The CDR3 extends over 14 amino acids. V was pared by 2 bases and J by 5 bases, with 12 bases between. Germline V gives CDR1 LGHNA, CDR2 YSLEER. CDR3 region: CASSQMGGGTEAFF. The CDR3 nucleotides are TGCGCCAGCAGCCAAATGGGGGGGGGAACTGAAGCTTTCTTT.

The chain combines TRBV2 with TRBJ2-7; a weak D match, TRBD2 (8 bases). CDR3 length: 17 amino acids. The V gene's germline CDR1 is SNHLY and CDR2 FYNNEI. Deletions cut 6 bases from V and 2 bases from J, with 23 bases between. CDR3 sequence (DNA): TGTGCCAGCAGCCGACTCGGGGGGGGACAGAGACCCTACGAGCAGTACTTC. It is translated as CASSRLGGGQRPYEQYF.

The chain employs TRBV6-1 and TRBJ1-2; D is unclear. With 7 bases removed from V and 4 bases from J, the gap between germline ends came to 13 bases. Germline V lookup: CDR1 MNHNS, CDR2 SASEGT. This CDR3 is built from 13 residues. The CDR3 nucleotides are TGTGCCAGCAACGAGCGGGAGATCTATGGCTACACCTTC. Residues: CASNEREIYGYTF.